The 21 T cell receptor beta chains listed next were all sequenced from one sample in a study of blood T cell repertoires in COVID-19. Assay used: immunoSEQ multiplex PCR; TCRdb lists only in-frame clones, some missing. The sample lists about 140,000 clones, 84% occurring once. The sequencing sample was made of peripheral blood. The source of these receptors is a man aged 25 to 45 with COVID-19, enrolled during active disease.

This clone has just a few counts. The CDR3, as DNA: TGTGCCAGCAGTGAGGGACTAGCATCGGGTGAGCAGTTCTTC. It yields the protein CASSEGLASGEQFF. The chain recombines TRBV6-6 with TRBJ2-1, with TRBD2 identical over 9 bases. The CDR3 has 14 amino acids. Germline V gene data show CDR1 as MNHNY and CDR2 as SVGAGI (reference sequence). V was pared by 5 bases and J by 9 bases, with 8 bases of the junction left unmatched.

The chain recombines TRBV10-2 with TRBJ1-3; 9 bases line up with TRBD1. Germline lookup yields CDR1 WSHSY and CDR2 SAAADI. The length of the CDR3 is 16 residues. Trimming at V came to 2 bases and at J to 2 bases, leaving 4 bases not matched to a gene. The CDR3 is CASSEPGQGAGNTIYF. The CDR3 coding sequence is TGCGCCAGCAGTGAGCCGGGACAGGGTGCTGGAAACACCATATATTTT.

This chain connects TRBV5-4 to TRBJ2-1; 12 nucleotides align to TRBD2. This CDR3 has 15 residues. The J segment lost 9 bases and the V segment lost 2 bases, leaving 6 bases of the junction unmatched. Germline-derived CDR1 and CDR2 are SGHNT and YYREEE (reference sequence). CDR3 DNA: TGTGCCAGCAGCTTACGACTAGCGGGAGTTCTTGAGCAGTTCTTC. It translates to CASSLRLAGVLEQFF.

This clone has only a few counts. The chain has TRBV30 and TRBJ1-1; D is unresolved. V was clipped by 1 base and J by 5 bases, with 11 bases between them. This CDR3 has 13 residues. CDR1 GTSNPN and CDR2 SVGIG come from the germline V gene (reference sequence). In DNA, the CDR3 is TGTGCCTGGAGTGCCCTCCGGGGAACTGAAGCTTTCTTT. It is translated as CAWSALRGTEAFF.

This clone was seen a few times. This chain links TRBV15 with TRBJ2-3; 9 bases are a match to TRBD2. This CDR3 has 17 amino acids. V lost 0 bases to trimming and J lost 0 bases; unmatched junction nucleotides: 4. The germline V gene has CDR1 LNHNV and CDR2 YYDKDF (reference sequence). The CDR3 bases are TGTGCCACCAGCAGAGATTACAGCGGGGGGAGCACAGATACGCAGTATTTT. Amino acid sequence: CATSRDYSGGSTDTQYF.

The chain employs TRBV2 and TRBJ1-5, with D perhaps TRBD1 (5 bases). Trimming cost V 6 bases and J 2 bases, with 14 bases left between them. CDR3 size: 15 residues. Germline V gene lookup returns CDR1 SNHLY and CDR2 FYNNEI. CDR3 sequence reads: CASRTGLSGNQPQHF. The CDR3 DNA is TGTGCCAGCAGGACGGGACTCTCAGGCAATCAGCCCCAGCATTTT.

The CDR3 sequence is CASSRPSYIGAEAFF. CDR3 nucleotide sequence: TGTGCCAGCAGCCGACCGTCGTATATAGGGGCTGAAGCTTTCTTT. This chain uses TRBV3-1 (or the pseudogene TRBV3-2) with TRBJ1-1, with a weak D call TRBD1 (5 bases). Germline V gene sequence: CDR1 LGHDT, CDR2 YNNKEL (reference sequence). With 4 bases removed from V and 6 bases from J, the gap between germline ends came to 18 bases. This CDR3 spans 15 amino acids.

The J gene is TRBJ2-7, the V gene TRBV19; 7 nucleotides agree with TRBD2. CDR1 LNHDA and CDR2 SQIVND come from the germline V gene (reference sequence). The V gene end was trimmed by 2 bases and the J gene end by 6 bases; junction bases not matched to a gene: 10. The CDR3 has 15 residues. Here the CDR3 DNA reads TGTGCCAGTAGTATATCTTCGGGGGGTCGGGTCGAGCAGTACTTC. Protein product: CASSISSGGRVEQYF. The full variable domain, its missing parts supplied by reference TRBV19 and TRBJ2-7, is DGGITQSPKYLFRKEGQNVTLSCEQNLNHDAMYWYRQDPGQGLRLIYYSQIVNDFQKGDIAEGYSVSREKKESFPLTVTSAQKNPTAFYLCASSISSGGRVEQYFGPGTRLTVT.

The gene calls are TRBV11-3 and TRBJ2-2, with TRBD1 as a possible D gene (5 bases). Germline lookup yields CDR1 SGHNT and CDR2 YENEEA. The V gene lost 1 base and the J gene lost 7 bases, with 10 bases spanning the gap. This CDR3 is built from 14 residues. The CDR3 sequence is CASSLAGKVGELFF. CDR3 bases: TGTGCCAGCAGCTTAGCAGGGAAGGTCGGGGAGCTGTTTTTT.

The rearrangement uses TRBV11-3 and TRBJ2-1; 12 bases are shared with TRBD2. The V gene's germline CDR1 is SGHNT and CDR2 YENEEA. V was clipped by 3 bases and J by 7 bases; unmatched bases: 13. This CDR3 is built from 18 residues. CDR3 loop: CASSFLTSGSTNRNEQFF. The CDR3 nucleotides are TGTGCCAGCAGCTTTTTGACTAGCGGGAGTACGAATAGGAATGAGCAGTTCTTC.

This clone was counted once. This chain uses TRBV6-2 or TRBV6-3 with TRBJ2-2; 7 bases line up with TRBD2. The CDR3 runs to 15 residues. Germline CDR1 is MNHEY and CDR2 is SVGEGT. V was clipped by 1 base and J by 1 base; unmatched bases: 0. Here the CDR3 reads CASSYWGGNTGELFF. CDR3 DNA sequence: TGTGCCAGCAGTTACTGGGGGGGGAACACCGGGGAGCTGTTTTTT.

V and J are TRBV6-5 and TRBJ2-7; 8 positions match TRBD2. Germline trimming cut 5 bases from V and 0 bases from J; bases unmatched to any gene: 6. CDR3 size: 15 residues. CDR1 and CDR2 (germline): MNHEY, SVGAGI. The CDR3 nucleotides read TGTGCCAGCAGTCCGAGCGGGAGTTTCTCCTACGAGCAGTACTTC. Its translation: CASSPSGSFSYEQYF.

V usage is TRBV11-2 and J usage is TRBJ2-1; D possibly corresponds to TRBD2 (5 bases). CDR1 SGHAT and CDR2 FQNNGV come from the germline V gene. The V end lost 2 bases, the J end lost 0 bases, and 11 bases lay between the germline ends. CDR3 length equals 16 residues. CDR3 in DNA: TGTGCCAGCAGCTTAACAGCGGTTAGCTCCTACAATGAGCAGTTCTTC. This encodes CASSLTAVSSYNEQFF.

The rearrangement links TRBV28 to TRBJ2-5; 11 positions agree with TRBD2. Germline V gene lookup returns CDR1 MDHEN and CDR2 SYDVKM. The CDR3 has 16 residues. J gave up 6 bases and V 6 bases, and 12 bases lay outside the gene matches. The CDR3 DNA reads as TGTGCCAGCAGCCCTATGCTAGCGGGAGGCCATAAGACCCAGTACTTC. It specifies CASSPMLAGGHKTQYF.

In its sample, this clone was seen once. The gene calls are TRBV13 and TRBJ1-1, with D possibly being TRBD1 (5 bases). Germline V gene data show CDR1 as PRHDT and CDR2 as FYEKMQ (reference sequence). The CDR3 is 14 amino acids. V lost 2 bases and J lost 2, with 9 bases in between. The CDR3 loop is CASSLRGGNTEAFF. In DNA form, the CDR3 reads TGTGCCAGCAGCTTACGGGGGGGAAACACTGAAGCTTTCTTT.

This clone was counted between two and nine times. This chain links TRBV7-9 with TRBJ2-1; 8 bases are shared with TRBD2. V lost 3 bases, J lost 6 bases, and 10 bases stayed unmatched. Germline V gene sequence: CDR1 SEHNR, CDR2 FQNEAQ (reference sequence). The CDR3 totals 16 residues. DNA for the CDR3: TGTGCCAGCAGCTTTCCCGGGACTAGGACATCCAATGAGCAGTTCTTC. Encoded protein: CASSFPGTRTSNEQFF.

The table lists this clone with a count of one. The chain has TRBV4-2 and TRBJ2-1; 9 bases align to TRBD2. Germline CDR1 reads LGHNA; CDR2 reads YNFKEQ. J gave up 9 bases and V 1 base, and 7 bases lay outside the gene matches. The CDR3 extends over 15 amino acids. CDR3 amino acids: CASSQGEGSGSEQFF. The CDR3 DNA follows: TGTGCCAGCAGCCAAGGGGAGGGTAGCGGGAGTGAGCAGTTCTTC.

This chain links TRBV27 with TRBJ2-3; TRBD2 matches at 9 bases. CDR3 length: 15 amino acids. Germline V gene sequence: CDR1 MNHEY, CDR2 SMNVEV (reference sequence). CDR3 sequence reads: CASQREVTSTDTQYF. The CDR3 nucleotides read TGTGCTTCCCAGCGGGAGGTCACTAGCACAGATACGCAGTATTTT.

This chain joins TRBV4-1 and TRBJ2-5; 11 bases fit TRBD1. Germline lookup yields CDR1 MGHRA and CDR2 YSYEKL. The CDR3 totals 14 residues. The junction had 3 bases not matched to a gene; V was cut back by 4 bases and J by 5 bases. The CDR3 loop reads CASSRTGGLETQYF. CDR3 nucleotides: TGCGCCAGCAGCCGGACAGGGGGCTTGGAGACCCAGTACTTC.

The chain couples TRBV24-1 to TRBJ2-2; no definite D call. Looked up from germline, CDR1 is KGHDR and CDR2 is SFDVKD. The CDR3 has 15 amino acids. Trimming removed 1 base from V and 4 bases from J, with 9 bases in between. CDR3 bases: TGTGCCACCAGTGATTTTCGGGTCGGCACCGGGGAGCTGTTTTTT. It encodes CATSDFRVGTGELFF.

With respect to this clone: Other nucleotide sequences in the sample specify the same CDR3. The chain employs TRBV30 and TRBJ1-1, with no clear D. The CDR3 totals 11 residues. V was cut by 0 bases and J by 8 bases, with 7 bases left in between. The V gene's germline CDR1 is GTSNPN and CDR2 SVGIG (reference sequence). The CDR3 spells CAWSVRGEAFF. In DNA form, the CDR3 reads TGTGCCTGGAGTGTACGCGGAGAAGCTTTCTTT.